This entry describes one TCR beta chain. Its matching antigen is unknown. A sort by CD45RO/CCR7/CD25/CD127/CD95/CD27 yielded CD4+ naive, central memory, regulatory and stem cell-like memory cells. The data belong to a study of beta chain features in type 1 diabetes. Whole-study findings and limits: For cells with high TCR expression, cDNA sequencing could yield over-representation. Type 1 diabetes patients had TCRB CDR3s that were shorter (moderately but significantly so) in all four CD4+ subsets.

Expressed TCRB transcripts got sequenced, as all isolated RNA was reverse transcribed. TCRdb keeps only in-frame clones here, not all; method: immunoSEQ multiplex PCR. The table shows 15,000 to 19,000 clones, with around two thirds occurring only once. CDR3 size: 16 residues. In germline, CDR1 is SNHLY, CDR2 FYNNEI. Losses at the gene ends were 4 bases for V and 6 bases for J; bases not matched to a gene: 10. The receptor was derived from a man aged 25-45 years with type 1 diabetes. Source material: Tregs from blood. The V call is TRBV2, the J call TRBJ2-3; 10 bases are shared with TRBD2. The CDR3 loop is CASSGPLAGVADTQYF. In nucleotides, the CDR3 is TGTGCCAGCAGTGGACCTCTAGCGGGGGTGGCTGATACGCAGTATTTT.